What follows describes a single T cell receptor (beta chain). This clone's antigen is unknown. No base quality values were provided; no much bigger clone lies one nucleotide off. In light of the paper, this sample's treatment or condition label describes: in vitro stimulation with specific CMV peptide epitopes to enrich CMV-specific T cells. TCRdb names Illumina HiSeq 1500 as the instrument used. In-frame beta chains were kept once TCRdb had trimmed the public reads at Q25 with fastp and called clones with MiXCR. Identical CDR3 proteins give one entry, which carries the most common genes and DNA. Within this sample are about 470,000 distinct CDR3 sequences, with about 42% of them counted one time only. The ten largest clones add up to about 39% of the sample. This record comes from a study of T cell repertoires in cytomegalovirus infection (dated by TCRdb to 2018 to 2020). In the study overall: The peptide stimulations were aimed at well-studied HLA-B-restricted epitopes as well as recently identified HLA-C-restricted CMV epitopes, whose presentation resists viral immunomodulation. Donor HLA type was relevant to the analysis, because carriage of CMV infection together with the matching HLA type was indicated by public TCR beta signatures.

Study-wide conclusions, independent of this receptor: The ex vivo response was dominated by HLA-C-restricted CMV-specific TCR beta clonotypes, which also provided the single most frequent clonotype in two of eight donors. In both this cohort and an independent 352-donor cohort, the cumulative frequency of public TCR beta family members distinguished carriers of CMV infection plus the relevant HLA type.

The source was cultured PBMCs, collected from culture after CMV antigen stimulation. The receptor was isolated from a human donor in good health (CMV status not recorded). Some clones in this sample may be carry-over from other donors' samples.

The DNA sequence reads TGTGCCAGCTCTCCGGACAGGGATTTGGATGGCTACACCTTC. Its translation is CASSPDRDLDGYTF. The rearrangement combines TRBV18 with TRBJ1-2, with TRBD1 matching 8 junction bases. The germline V gene yields KGHSH for CDR1 and LQKENI for CDR2. From its cysteine to its phenylalanine, the CDR3 spans 14 amino acids. Only the CDR3 region is kept as DNA, spanning 42 bases read in frame from base 1. Trimming removed 6 bases from V and 6 bases from J; the gene matches leave 9 bases unexplained. Reference TRBV18 and TRBJ1-2 genes cover what lies past the CDR3, so the full variable domain is NAGVMQNPRHLVRRRGQEARLRCSPMKGHSHVYWYRQLPEEGLKFMVYLQKENIIDESGMPKERFSAEFPKEGPSILRIQQVVRGDSAAYFCASSPDRDLDGYTFGSGTRLTVV.